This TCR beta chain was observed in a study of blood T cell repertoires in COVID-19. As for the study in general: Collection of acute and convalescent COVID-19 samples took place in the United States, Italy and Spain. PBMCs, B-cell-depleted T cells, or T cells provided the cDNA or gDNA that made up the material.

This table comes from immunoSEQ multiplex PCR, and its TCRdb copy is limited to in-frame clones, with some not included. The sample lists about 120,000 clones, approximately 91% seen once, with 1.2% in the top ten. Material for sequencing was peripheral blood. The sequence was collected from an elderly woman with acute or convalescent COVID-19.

The CDR3 DNA is TGTGCCAGCTCACCACGGCAGGATGGCTACACCTTC. Translating gives CASSPRQDGYTF. J is TRBJ1-2 and V is TRBV18; D is unresolved. Germline V gives CDR1 KGHSH, CDR2 LQKENI. This CDR3 spans 12 amino acids. The germline V and J ends were trimmed by 1 base and 6 bases, with 6 bases remaining between them.